Listed below are T cell receptor beta chains from one sample, sequenced in a study of T cell changes during pregnancy in multiple sclerosis. Clones were read by immunoSEQ multiplex PCR, and TCRdb kept only the in-frame ones, dropping some. The table includes about 57,000 clones, 90% to 95% detected once. Source: peripheral blood, taken after pregnancy. These receptor sequences come from a female donor with multiple sclerosis, enrolled in a pregnancy study. Each CDR3 is given with its conserved first and last residue. A D gene is named only where the DNA matches it firmly. Part of the rows lack a size; the others show once, few, many or a class for expanded clones.

d_call: NA; clone_size: NA; j_call: TRBJ2-7; v_call: TRBV7-2; cdr3_aa: CASSFTERYEQYF
d_call: NA; clone_size: NA; j_call: TRBJ2-7; v_call: TRBV7-6; cdr3_aa: CASSLFPGVMGYEQYF
d_call: TRBD2; clone_size: NA; j_call: TRBJ2-5; v_call: TRBV14; cdr3_aa: CASSPRLAIQETQYF
d_call: NA; clone_size: NA; j_call: TRBJ2-7; v_call: TRBV14; cdr3_aa: CASSPDFLDYEQYF
d_call: TRBD2; clone_size: NA; j_call: TRBJ2-1; v_call: TRBV7-3; cdr3_aa: CASSLDLAGGRDEQFF
d_call: NA; clone_size: NA; j_call: TRBJ2-3; v_call: TRBV18; cdr3_aa: CASSRPTPDTQYF
d_call: TRBD1; clone_size: NA; j_call: TRBJ1-2; v_call: TRBV19; cdr3_aa: CASTEDRVFAGYTF
d_call: TRBD2; clone_size: NA; j_call: TRBJ2-7; v_call: TRBV5-5; cdr3_aa: CASSLGLAGASYEQYF
d_call: NA; clone_size: NA; j_call: TRBJ2-5; v_call: TRBV5-4; cdr3_aa: CASSLDNVALEETQYF
d_call: NA; clone_size: NA; j_call: TRBJ2-4; v_call: TRBV10-1; cdr3_aa: CASIPPGLAKNIQYF
d_call: TRBD1; clone_size: NA; j_call: TRBJ2-7; v_call: TRBV10-1; cdr3_aa: CASSGGQTTFYEQYF
d_call: NA; clone_size: NA; j_call: TRBJ1-1; v_call: TRBV4-3; cdr3_aa: CASSQDRSAGEAFF
d_call: TRBD2; clone_size: NA; j_call: TRBJ2-2; v_call: TRBV6-6; cdr3_aa: CASSSAGYTGELFF
d_call: TRBD1; clone_size: NA; j_call: TRBJ1-2; v_call: TRBV9; cdr3_aa: CASSSTGAVSGNYGYTF
d_call: NA; clone_size: NA; j_call: TRBJ2-7; v_call: TRBV29-1; cdr3_aa: CSVVGEADPYEQYF
d_call: TRBD2; clone_size: NA; j_call: TRBJ2-5; v_call: TRBV4-1; cdr3_aa: CASSQEKAGGETQYF
d_call: NA; clone_size: NA; j_call: TRBJ1-2; v_call: TRBV4-1; cdr3_aa: CASSQEKTGWGGYTF
d_call: NA; clone_size: NA; j_call: TRBJ2-1; v_call: TRBV7-7; cdr3_aa: CASSLQGGVKDEQFF
d_call: NA; clone_size: NA; j_call: TRBJ1-4; v_call: TRBV19; cdr3_aa: CASSTYEDITNEKLFF
d_call: TRBD1; clone_size: once; j_call: TRBJ2-4; v_call: TRBV5-6; cdr3_aa: CASSSPFGQGFTKNIQYF
d_call: NA; clone_size: NA; j_call: TRBJ2-2; v_call: TRBV9; cdr3_aa: CASSVAGQISPGELFF
d_call: TRBD1; clone_size: NA; j_call: TRBJ1-5; v_call: TRBV2; cdr3_aa: CASSQTRTGLSNQPQHF
d_call: TRBD2; clone_size: once; j_call: TRBJ2-1; v_call: TRBV25-1; cdr3_aa: CASSPPGLVGSEQFF
d_call: NA; clone_size: NA; j_call: TRBJ2-3; v_call: TRBV28; cdr3_aa: CASRTLGRDTQYF
d_call: TRBD1; clone_size: few; j_call: TRBJ1-1; v_call: TRBV29-1; cdr3_aa: CSVDGTVDTEAFF
d_call: NA; clone_size: NA; j_call: TRBJ2-7; v_call: TRBV7-2; cdr3_aa: CASSVRLHEQYF
d_call: NA; clone_size: NA; j_call: TRBJ2-5; v_call: TRBV6-6; cdr3_aa: CASSYEAYTETQYF
d_call: NA; clone_size: NA; j_call: TRBJ2-5; v_call: TRBV15; cdr3_aa: CATSHGGKETQYF
d_call: TRBD2; clone_size: NA; j_call: TRBJ2-5; v_call: TRBV6-4; cdr3_aa: CASSESWRRENGETQYF
d_call: TRBD2; clone_size: NA; j_call: TRBJ2-7; v_call: TRBV5-1; cdr3_aa: CASSPAQQREFYEQYF
d_call: TRBD2; clone_size: NA; j_call: TRBJ2-7; v_call: TRBV28; cdr3_aa: CASSALGGSWSYEQYF
d_call: NA; clone_size: NA; j_call: TRBJ1-2; v_call: TRBV18; cdr3_aa: CASSSSQGLRYGYTF